A single sample gave rise to the 30 T cell receptor beta chains below, sequenced in a study of beta chain features in type 1 diabetes. Points from the study as a whole: TCRB CDR3s from Type 1 diabetes patients were moderately but significantly shorter in all four CD4+ subsets.

TCRB transcripts that were expressed got sequenced, as all of the isolated RNA had been reverse transcribed. Method: immunoSEQ multiplex PCR; TCRdb's copy keeps in-frame clones and lacks some. The data contain hundreds of thousands of clones, about 11% of them singletons. These receptors lack a known antigen. The sample comprised naive CD4+ T cells from blood. Receptors were obtained from a man aged 25-40 years with type 1 diabetes.

This clone was seen a handful of times. The CDR3 region has the DNA TGCGCCAGCAGCCAAGATCAAAGCCCCCTCGCGCAGTATTTT. It translates to CASSQDQSPLAQYF. The chain is built from TRBV4-1 and TRBJ2-3; no definite D call. Germline V gene lookup returns CDR1 MGHRA and CDR2 YSYEKL. V lost 0 bases to trimming and J lost 10 bases, with 14 bases between them. This CDR3 comprises 14 residues.

This clone has more than one count but fewer than ten. The CDR3 sequence: CASRTNGGRTNTEAFF. The DNA for the CDR3 is TGTGCCAGCAGGACGAACGGAGGCAGAACGAACACTGAAGCTTTCTTT. The rearrangement joins TRBV5-4 to TRBJ1-1, with unresolved D. Trimming removed 5 bases from V and 1 base from J, with 18 bases in between. The CDR3 contains 16 residues. Germline CDR1 is SGHNT and CDR2 is YYREEE (reference sequence).

The chain recombines TRBV6-5 with TRBJ2-7; 9 bases are shared with TRBD1. The junction had 8 bases not matched to a gene; V was cut back by 5 bases and J by 6 bases. This CDR3 spans 14 amino acids. Germline V gene lookup returns CDR1 MNHEY and CDR2 SVGAGI. CDR3 protein: CASSARDRVAEQYF. CDR3 bases: TGTGCCAGCAGTGCCCGGGACAGGGTGGCCGAGCAGTACTTC.

The chain carries TRBV5-4 and TRBJ2-1, with 8 bases fitting TRBD2. The germline V gene has CDR1 SGHNT and CDR2 YYREEE (reference sequence). After removal of 4 bases from V and 2 bases from J, the junction contained 5 bases not matched to a gene. The CDR3 runs 15 residues. CDR3 region: CASSATSGPYNEQFF. The CDR3 DNA reads as TGTGCCAGCAGCGCCACTAGCGGACCCTACAATGAGCAGTTCTTC.

This clone has more than one count but fewer than ten. The chain joins TRBV2 to TRBJ2-4; D not resolved. The CDR3 has 12 residues. Germline assignment: CDR1 SNHLY and CDR2 FYNNEI. Trimming removed 6 bases at V and 0 bases at J, with 3 bases between. The CDR3 sequence is CASSLAKNIQYF. Written as DNA, the CDR3 is TGTGCCAGCAGCCTAGCCAAAAACATTCAGTACTTC.

This chain joins TRBV7-3 and TRBJ2-2; D might be TRBD1 (6 bases). Germline V gives CDR1 SGHTA, CDR2 FQGTGA. Trimming removed 5 bases at V and 5 bases at J, with 6 bases between. The CDR3 runs to 12 residues. This chain's CDR3 is CASSTGTGELFF. As DNA, the CDR3 is TGTGCCAGCAGCACAGGGACCGGGGAGCTGTTTTTT.

The chain carries TRBV25-1 and TRBJ2-2; 9 bases match TRBD2. The junction had 5 bases not matched to a gene; V was cut back by 4 bases and J by 2 bases. Germline CDR1 reads MGHDK; CDR2 reads SYGVNS. The CDR3 loop spans 16 amino acids. The chain's CDR3 is CASSGFSGSNTGELFF. CDR3 nucleotide sequence: TGTGCCAGCAGTGGGTTTAGCGGGAGCAACACCGGGGAGCTGTTTTTT. The full variable domain, with the rest looked up from reference TRBV25-1 and TRBJ2-2, is EADIYQTPRYLVIGTGKKITLECSQTMGHDKMYWYQQDPGMELHLIHYSYGVNSTEKGDLSSESTVSRIRTEHFPLTLESARPSHTSQYLCASSGFSGSNTGELFFGEGSRLTVL.

The sample holds a few counts of this clone. V gene TRBV10-3 combines with J gene TRBJ1-5; D remains ambiguous. From germline, CDR1 is ENHRY and CDR2 SYGVKD. The CDR3 covers 13 residues. The ends were cut back, 4 bases at V and 3 bases at J, with 7 bases in the middle. CDR3 residues: CAISGGYNQPQHF. The CDR3 nucleotides are TGTGCCATCAGTGGAGGGTACAATCAGCCCCAGCATTTT.

The chain employs TRBV7-6 and TRBJ2-7; 8 bases line up with TRBD2. The CDR3 runs to 14 residues. The germline V gene encodes CDR1 SGHVS and CDR2 FNYEAQ. The trim removed 3 bases at V and 2 bases at J, leaving 3 bases unmatched. The CDR3 protein is CASSFSGGAYEQYF. CDR3 coding DNA: TGTGCCAGCAGCTTTTCCGGGGGGGCCTACGAGCAGTACTTC. The full variable domain, with the rest looked up from reference TRBV7-6 and TRBJ2-7, is GAGVSQSPRYKVTKRGQDVALRCDPISGHVSLYWYRQALGQGPEFLTYFNYEAQQDKSGLPNDRFSAERPEGSISTLTIQRTEQRDSAMYRCASSFSGGAYEQYFGPGTRLTVT.

The chain has TRBV12-5 and TRBJ2-5; 13 nucleotides match TRBD2. Germline V gene data show CDR1 as LGHNT and CDR2 as FRNRAP. V was pared by 6 bases and J by 7 bases, with 11 bases of the junction left unmatched. The CDR3 runs to 16 residues. The CDR3 spells CASGARLAGGPGTQYF. As DNA, the CDR3 is TGTGCTAGTGGCGCCCGACTAGCGGGGGGCCCAGGGACCCAGTACTTC.

This chain links TRBV19 with TRBJ2-7, with a weak D call TRBD1 (6 bases). The CDR3 is 13 residues long. The V end was cut by 2 bases, the J end by 11 bases, with 16 bases between. Germline V lookup: CDR1 LNHDA, CDR2 SQIVND (reference sequence). Here the CDR3 DNA reads TGTGCCAGTAGTATACCTCCATCCGGACAGAAGTACTTC. Protein product: CASSIPPSGQKYF.

This clone was seen a few times. This rearrangement joins TRBV7-9 to TRBJ1-1; unclear D gene. Trimming took 5 bases from V and 3 from J, leaving 13 bases between them. The CDR3 sequence is 14 residues long. Germline lookup yields CDR1 SEHNR and CDR2 FQNEAQ (reference sequence). The CDR3, as DNA: TGTGCCAGCAGCATTACCGGGAGCTACACTGAAGCTTTCTTT. Protein sequence: CASSITGSYTEAFF.

There are a few counts of this clone. The V and J genes are TRBV6-1 and TRBJ2-7; 9 nucleotides align to TRBD2. The V segment lost 2 bases and the J segment 4 bases; nucleotides outside the gene matches: 15. Germline V lookup: CDR1 MNHNS, CDR2 SASEGT. This CDR3 has 18 amino acids. CDR3 region: CASSENRLGSGGLYEQYF. The CDR3 DNA reads as TGTGCCAGCAGTGAAAATCGGTTGGGTAGCGGGGGTCTGTACGAGCAGTACTTC.

V is TRBV7-2 and J is TRBJ2-7, with 9 bases matching TRBD1. Germline V lookup: CDR1 SGHTA, CDR2 FQGNSA. Losses at the gene ends were 2 bases for V and 6 bases for J; bases not matched to a gene: 8. The CDR3 runs to 15 residues. The CDR3 region has the DNA TGTGCCAGCAGCTTATCCGGGACAGGGCCAGGCGAGCAGTACTTC. Encoded protein: CASSLSGTGPGEQYF.

CDR3 DNA sequence: TGTGCCAGCAGCCGGCAGGGTTCGGACTATGGCTACACCTTC. Protein sequence: CASSRQGSDYGYTF. This rearrangement joins TRBV5-6 to TRBJ1-2, with D maybe TRBD1 (5 bases). The CDR3 runs 14 residues. V dropped 4 bases and J dropped 3 bases, with 13 bases sitting between them. Germline CDR1 and CDR2: SGHDT and YYEEEE.

This clone was seen a handful of times. V is TRBV5-1 and J is TRBJ2-7; D may be TRBD2 (5 bases). There are 14 residues in the CDR3. CDR1 and CDR2 from the germline V gene are SGHRS and YFSETQ. V shed 2 bases and J shed 0 bases, with 9 bases lying between them. CDR3 residues: CASSFGGSSYEQYF. In DNA, the CDR3 is TGCGCCAGCAGCTTCGGTGGGAGCTCCTACGAGCAGTACTTC. Looking up the rest from reference TRBV5-1 and TRBJ2-7 gives the full variable domain: KAGVTQTPRYLIKTRGQQVTLSCSPISGHRSVSWYQQTPGQGLQFLFEYFSETQRNKGNFPGRFSGRQFSNSRSEMNVSTLELGDSALYLCASSFGGSSYEQYFGPGTRLTVT.

The V and J genes are TRBV7-3 and TRBJ2-3; 7 bases are shared with TRBD2. This CDR3 has 16 amino acids. Looked up from germline, CDR1 is SGHTA and CDR2 is FQGTGA. V gave up 4 bases and J gave up 3 bases; unmatched junction bases: 10. The CDR3 region is CASSSDSWGGTDTQYF. CDR3 sequence (DNA): TGTGCCAGCAGCTCGGATAGCTGGGGGGGAACAGATACGCAGTATTTT.

The rearrangement uses TRBV5-4 and TRBJ2-7, with D maybe TRBD1 (5 bases). Trimming took 3 bases from V and 6 from J, leaving 10 bases between them. Germline CDR1 SGHNT, CDR2 YYREEE (reference sequence). This CDR3 is built from 12 residues. The CDR3 loop is CASSSTGAEQYF. CDR3 sequence (DNA): TGTGCCAGCAGCTCCACTGGGGCCGAGCAGTACTTC.

V is TRBV27 and J is TRBJ1-2; 8 positions agree with TRBD1. This CDR3 has 13 amino acids. The V gene end was trimmed by 6 bases and the J gene end by 2 bases; junction bases not matched to a gene: 2. Germline lookup yields CDR1 MNHEY and CDR2 SMNVEV (reference sequence). CDR3 nucleotides: TGTGCCAGCAGCCGGGACAGGAACTATGGCTACACCTTC. Its protein product is CASSRDRNYGYTF.

The genes are TRBV2 and TRBJ2-3; TRBD2 might be the D (6 bases). Germline V gene data show CDR1 as SNHLY and CDR2 as FYNNEI. The CDR3 contains 14 residues. V was trimmed by 6 bases and J by 0 bases, leaving 10 bases between them. This chain's CDR3 is CASRWGDSTDTQYF. The CDR3 DNA follows: TGTGCCAGCAGGTGGGGGGATAGCACAGATACGCAGTATTTT.

This clone turned up a few times. This chain links TRBV5-1 with TRBJ1-1; possibly TRBD1 for D (6 bases). The CDR3 contains 14 residues. Germline lookup yields CDR1 SGHRS and CDR2 YFSETQ. V was shortened by 3 bases and J by 0 bases, with 9 bases between the two germline ends. CDR3 residues: CASSSGDMNTEAFF. CDR3 in DNA: TGCGCCAGCAGCTCTGGGGACATGAACACTGAAGCTTTCTTT.

This clone was seen a handful of times. The chain uses TRBV27 and TRBJ1-6, with a weak D call TRBD1 (5 bases). The germline V gene encodes CDR1 MNHEY and CDR2 SMNVEV (reference sequence). Trimming removed 7 bases from V and 8 bases from J, with 18 bases in between. This CDR3 is 15 amino acids long. The DNA of the CDR3 is TGTGCCAGCACCTTCGGGGGGAGGCCCCATTCACCCCTCCACTTT. Translated, it gives CASTFGGRPHSPLHF.

The V and J genes are TRBV28 and TRBJ2-7, with 7 bases matching TRBD2. With V trimmed by 10 bases and J by 4 bases, 7 bases remained unmatched. The CDR3 covers 12 residues. The germline gives CDR1 MDHEN, CDR2 SYDVKM. CDR3 nucleotides: TGTGCCATCTCTTTGGGGGGGTACGAGCAGTACTTC. Protein product: CAISLGGYEQYF.

The rearrangement links TRBV4-3 to TRBJ1-1, with 8 nucleotides matching TRBD1. The V gene end was trimmed by 1 base and the J gene end by 0 bases; junction bases not matched to a gene: 10. The CDR3 contains 18 residues. Germline loops: CDR1 LGHNA, CDR2 YSLEER. CDR3 protein: CASSQGNVLQGVNTEAFF. The CDR3 DNA reads as TGCGCCAGCAGCCAAGGGAACGTATTACAGGGGGTGAACACTGAAGCTTTCTTT.

This rearrangement joins TRBV28 to TRBJ1-1; TRBD1 matches 8 bases. The CDR3 length is 13 residues. Germline V lookup: CDR1 MDHEN, CDR2 SYDVKM. J was trimmed by 3 bases and V by 10 bases; bases with no gene match: 7. This chain's CDR3 is CATLPGQDTEAFF. As DNA, the CDR3 is TGTGCCACACTCCCGGGACAGGACACTGAAGCTTTCTTT.

This clone was seen a few times. The gene calls are TRBV2 and TRBJ2-1; TRBD1 matches at 9 bases. The CDR3 has 11 amino acids. With V trimmed by 4 bases and J by 13 bases, 2 bases remained unmatched. From germline, CDR1 is SNHLY and CDR2 FYNNEI. The CDR3 sequence is CASSVDRGQFF. In DNA form, the CDR3 reads TGTGCCAGCAGTGTGGACAGGGGTCAGTTCTTC.

This clone came up a few times. This chain links TRBV7-2 with TRBJ1-1, with TRBD1 as a possible D gene (6 bases). Trimming removed 1 base at V and 5 bases at J, with 11 bases between. This CDR3 is 14 amino acids long. Per germline, CDR1 SGHTA and CDR2 FQGNSA. The CDR3 DNA sequence: TGTGCCAGCAGCTTAGTCCAGGGGTGGACTGAAGCTTTCTTT. Its translation is CASSLVQGWTEAFF.

This clone was recorded a few times. The genes are TRBV9 and TRBJ2-3, with D perhaps matching TRBD2 (5 bases). CDR1 is SGDLS, CDR2 YYNGEE, per germline. V lost 0 bases and J lost 2, with 13 bases in between. The CDR3 covers 16 residues. The CDR3 DNA reads as TGTGCCAGCAGCGTAGCTGGACGGGGTATCACAGATACGCAGTATTTT. Residues: CASSVAGRGITDTQYF.

This sequence joins TRBV5-5 and TRBJ1-5; TRBD1 aligns across 7 bases. J was trimmed by 5 bases and V by 3 bases; bases with no gene match: 5. CDR1 SGHKS and CDR2 YYEKEE come from the germline V gene (reference sequence). This CDR3 has 14 amino acids. The CDR3: CASSSGQTYQPQHF. In DNA form, the CDR3 reads TGTGCCAGCAGCTCGGGACAGACCTATCAGCCCCAGCATTTT.

V is TRBV7-2 and J is TRBJ2-1, with a possible D match to TRBD1 (5 bases). Per the germline V gene, CDR1 is SGHTA and CDR2 is FQGNSA. The CDR3 length is 14 residues. V lost 3 bases to trimming and J lost 4 bases, with 10 bases between them. The CDR3 DNA reads as TGTGCCAGCAGCTTCTCCAGGGATTACAATGAGCAGTTCTTC. This sequence encodes CASSFSRDYNEQFF. Based on the CDR3 plus reference TRBV7-2 and TRBJ2-1, the full variable domain is GAGVSQSPSNKVTEKGKDVELRCDPISGHTALYWYRQSLGQGLEFLIYFQGNSAPDKSGLPSDRFSAERTGGSVSTLTIQRTQQEDSAVYLCASSFSRDYNEQFFGPGTRLTVL.